Each of the 25 T cell receptor beta chains below was sequenced from the same sample in a study of T cells after yellow fever vaccination. TCRdb reprocessed the 5' RACE reads with MiXCR, giving one entry per CDR3 protein. Here the sample spans 250,000 to 400,000 distinct CDR3 sequences, roughly 4% being singletons. The sequencing used PBMCs, collected 5 days after the yellow fever booster vaccination. The source of these receptors is a man aged 18-30 years who received the YFV17D yellow fever vaccine.

This clonotype was seen only a few times. The chain uses TRBV12-3 or TRBV12-4 and TRBJ2-7; TRBD2 agrees at 8 bases. This CDR3 comprises 13 residues. Germline trimming cut 2 bases from V and 6 bases from J; bases unmatched to any gene: 3. CDR3 sequence reads: CASSLSRGGEQYF. The CDR3 nucleotides read TGTGCCAGCAGTTTATCCCGGGGGGGCGAGCAGTACTTC.

This clonotype has a count of ten or more. DNA for the CDR3: TGTGCCAGCAGTTACTCCGGCCGTAACACTGAAGCTTTCTTT. This sequence encodes CASSYSGRNTEAFF. The gene calls are TRBV6-5 and TRBJ1-1; D call uncertain. CDR1 and CDR2 from the germline V gene are MNHEY and SVGAGI. The V and J ends lost 0 bases and 2 bases respectively, with 7 bases between them. The CDR3 runs to 14 residues.

This clonotype came up many times. The rearrangement links TRBV5-1 to TRBJ1-2; 7 nucleotides agree with TRBD1. The CDR3 loop spans 13 amino acids. V gave up 4 bases and J gave up 5 bases; unmatched junction bases: 5. Germline CDR1 is SGHRS and CDR2 is YFSETQ. The CDR3 DNA is TGCGCCAGCAGCAGGGACAGTTCGTATGGCTACACCTTC. Translation gives CASSRDSSYGYTF. Combining the CDR3 with reference TRBV5-1 and TRBJ1-2 gives the whole variable domain KAGVTQTPRYLIKTRGQQVTLSCSPISGHRSVSWYQQTPGQGLQFLFEYFSETQRNKGNFPGRFSGRQFSNSRSEMNVSTLELGDSALYLCASSRDSSYGYTFGSGTRLTVV.

This clonotype was detected ten times or more. V is TRBV5-1 and J is TRBJ2-1, with 10 bases fitting TRBD2. Losses at the gene ends were 0 bases for V and 7 bases for J; bases not matched to a gene: 4. The germline V gene encodes CDR1 SGHRS and CDR2 YFSETQ. The CDR3 contains 15 residues. Written as DNA, the CDR3 is TGCGCCAGCAGCTTGGTAGCGGGGGGCAGTAATGAGCAGTTCTTC. Its protein product is CASSLVAGGSNEQFF.

This chain uses TRBV7-9 with TRBJ1-1; D might be TRBD1 (5 bases). This CDR3 has 16 residues. Between the trimmed V and J ends, which lost 3 bases and 5 bases, there was a span of 19 bases. Germline V gene sequence: CDR1 SEHNR, CDR2 FQNEAQ (reference sequence). The CDR3 is CASSFWGSGEYTEAFF. In nucleotides, the CDR3 is TGTGCCAGCAGCTTTTGGGGCTCAGGCGAGTATACTGAAGCTTTCTTT.

This clonotype was seen only a few times. V and J are TRBV7-2 and TRBJ2-6, with D maybe TRBD2 (6 bases). CDR1 and CDR2 from the germline V gene are SGHTA and FQGNSA. Trimming removed 5 bases at V and 4 bases at J, with 12 bases between. CDR3 size: 15 residues. In DNA form, the CDR3 reads TGTGCCAGCAGCCCCGGAGGGCTAGGGGCCAACGTCCTGACTTTC. Translation: CASSPGGLGANVLTF.

Many counts were recorded for this clonotype. The chain recombines TRBV5-1 with TRBJ2-5, with D uncertain. The CDR3 has 13 amino acids. CDR1 SGHRS and CDR2 YFSETQ come from the germline V gene. The V end lost 2 bases, the J end lost 5 bases, and 10 bases lay between the germline ends. The CDR3 DNA follows: TGCGCCAGCAGCTTAGGAGTTCTGGAGACCCAGTACTTC. This gives the protein CASSLGVLETQYF.

V is TRBV5-1 and J is TRBJ1-2; D remains ambiguous. Germline V gene sequence: CDR1 SGHRS, CDR2 YFSETQ. This CDR3 has 14 amino acids. The V and J ends lost 3 bases and 5 bases respectively, with 14 bases between them. The CDR3 DNA follows: TGCGCCAGCAGCTCTCTAGCCGGCGGGTATGGCTACACCTTC. Translated, it gives CASSSLAGGYGYTF.

The chain employs TRBV4-1 and TRBJ2-1, with 8 bases lining up with TRBD2. CDR1 MGHRA and CDR2 YSYEKL come from the germline V gene. Trimming at V came to 5 bases and at J to 6 bases, leaving 6 bases not matched to a gene. The CDR3 is made up of 14 amino acids. The CDR3 coding sequence is TGCGCCAGCAGCTCCCGGGGGGGAGTCAATGAGCAGTTCTTC. It translates to CASSSRGGVNEQFF.

The CDR3: CASAVTIPYQETQYF. DNA for the CDR3: TGTGCCAGCGCGGTAACTATCCCTTACCAAGAGACCCAGTACTTC. The chain joins TRBV13 to TRBJ2-5; D gene ambiguous. Germline CDR1 reads PRHDT; CDR2 reads FYEKMQ (reference sequence). The V and J ends lost 8 bases and 0 bases respectively, with 16 bases between them. The CDR3 consists of 15 residues.

This clonotype was counted between two and nine times. The chain carries TRBV4-3 and TRBJ2-3; 12 positions match TRBD2. With V trimmed by 1 base and J by 4 bases, 9 bases remained unmatched. This CDR3 has 18 amino acids. Germline CDR1 LGHNA, CDR2 YSLEER. The CDR3 is CASSQVSTSGGRPDTQYF. DNA of the CDR3: TGCGCCAGCAGCCAAGTCTCGACTAGCGGGGGTAGGCCAGATACGCAGTATTTT.

Ten or more counts support this clonotype. The chain couples TRBV5-1 to TRBJ2-7; D is undetermined. This CDR3 comprises 14 residues. From germline, CDR1 is SGHRS and CDR2 YFSETQ. The V end lost 2 bases, the J end lost 9 bases, and 18 bases lay between the germline ends. CDR3 in amino acids: CASSLGSAREWQYF. The CDR3 bases are TGCGCCAGCAGCTTAGGAAGCGCCAGAGAATGGCAGTACTTC. The full variable domain, its missing parts supplied by reference TRBV5-1 and TRBJ2-7, is KAGVTQTPRYLIKTRGQQVTLSCSPISGHRSVSWYQQTPGQGLQFLFEYFSETQRNKGNFPGRFSGRQFSNSRSEMNVSTLELGDSALYLCASSLGSAREWQYFGPGTRLTVT.

This clonotype was seen a handful of times. The chain has TRBV6-5 and TRBJ2-3; 8 bases are shared with TRBD2. V was pared by 4 bases and J by 2 bases, with 11 bases of the junction left unmatched. The CDR3 extends over 17 amino acids. Germline CDR1 is MNHEY and CDR2 is SVGAGI. CDR3 sequence (DNA): TGTGCCAGCAGTTCTCACCCACGGGGGGGCCTCACAGATACGCAGTATTTT. It codes for CASSSHPRGGLTDTQYF.

This clonotype was seen at least ten times. V and J are TRBV6-5 and TRBJ1-6; a possible D gene is TRBD1 (6 bases). CDR1 and CDR2 (germline): MNHEY, SVGAGI. The CDR3 extends over 15 amino acids. V was shortened by 6 bases and J by 5 bases, with 14 bases between the two germline ends. The CDR3 nucleotides are TGTGCCAGCAGGCCCGGACAGCGGGATAATTCACCCCTCCACTTT. This codes for CASRPGQRDNSPLHF.

This clonotype was counted between two and nine times. The chain links TRBV7-9 to TRBJ2-1; D is perhaps TRBD1 (5 bases). The CDR3 length is 18 residues. The germline gives CDR1 SEHNR, CDR2 FQNEAQ (reference sequence). V lost 1 base to trimming and J lost 0 bases, with 16 bases between them. CDR3: CASSLGGLDWSSYNEQFF. The CDR3, as DNA: TGTGCCAGCAGCTTAGGGGGCCTCGACTGGAGCTCCTACAATGAGCAGTTCTTC.

In this sample, this clonotype turned up many times. The chain has TRBV12-3 or TRBV12-4 and TRBJ1-1; no clear D. The CDR3 runs to 14 residues. The V end was cut by 6 bases, the J end by 5 bases, with 16 bases between. The CDR3: CASRTSMEGTEAFF. CDR3 nucleotide sequence: TGTGCCAGCAGGACTTCAATGGAAGGAACTGAAGCTTTCTTT.

The chain is built from TRBV5-1 and TRBJ2-2, with 10 bases matching TRBD1. Germline V CDR1 and CDR2: SGHRS, YFSETQ. V trimming: 7 bases; J trimming: 1 base; junction bases outside the gene matches: 7. This CDR3 has 16 amino acids. The CDR3 DNA reads TGCGCCAGCCGCCCGACAGGGGGCCTGAACACCGGGGAGCTGTTTTTT. Translating gives CASRPTGGLNTGELFF.

At least ten counts were recorded for this clonotype. This rearrangement joins TRBV7-2 to TRBJ2-5, with 9 bases identical to TRBD2. The CDR3 has 16 amino acids. Germline trimming cut 3 bases from V and 1 base from J; bases unmatched to any gene: 6. Germline V gene data show CDR1 as SGHTA and CDR2 as FQGNSA. The CDR3 DNA sequence: TGTGCCAGCAGCTTGAGTGGAGCGGGGGGCCAAGAGACCCAGTACTTC. This gives the protein CASSLSGAGGQETQYF.

This clonotype was counted many times. The chain couples TRBV4-3 to TRBJ1-1; perhaps TRBD1 as D (5 bases). The CDR3 length is 9 residues. The V gene's germline CDR1 is LGHNA and CDR2 YSLEER. Trimming shortened V by 10 bases and J by 6 bases, and 6 bases separated the two germline ends. The CDR3 nucleotides are TGCGCCAAGACAGCTGAAGCTTTCTTT. This translates into CAKTAEAFF.

There are a few counts of this clonotype. The chain is built from TRBV11-2 and TRBJ2-7; D perhaps matches TRBD1 (6 bases). The germline V and J ends were trimmed by 5 bases and 0 bases, with 17 bases remaining between them. The CDR3 extends over 16 amino acids. Germline loops: CDR1 SGHAT, CDR2 FQNNGV. Here the CDR3 reads CASSRSGTLSSYEQYV. The DNA of the CDR3 is TGTGCCAGCAGCCGATCCGGGACATTGAGCTCCTACGAGCAGTACGTC.

This chain links TRBV5-1 with TRBJ2-3; a possible D gene is TRBD1 (5 bases). CDR3 length: 15 amino acids. The V and J ends lost 5 bases and 5 bases respectively, with 18 bases between them. Germline-derived CDR1 and CDR2 are SGHRS and YFSETQ. CDR3: CASRIMGLRGDTQYF. The CDR3 DNA reads TGCGCCAGCAGAATTATGGGGTTAAGGGGAGATACGCAGTATTTT.

The table lists this clonotype with a few counts. The gene calls are TRBV29-1 and TRBJ2-3, with 11 bases fitting TRBD2. With V trimmed by 7 bases and J by 0 bases, 0 bases remained unmatched. The length of the CDR3 is 13 residues. Germline CDR1 is SQVTM and CDR2 is ANQGSEA. DNA of the CDR3: TGCAGCGGGACTAGCGGGAGCACAGATACGCAGTATTTT. This encodes CSGTSGSTDTQYF.

This clonotype was observed at least ten times. The CDR3 nucleotides read TGCAGTGCTAGAGATCAGGGCTTCGGGTCGTATGGCTACACCTTC. Translated: CSARDQGFGSYGYTF. The chain employs TRBV20-1 and TRBJ1-2; D may be TRBD1 (5 bases). The CDR3 sequence is 15 residues long. V lost 0 bases and J lost 5, with 16 bases in between. CDR1 and CDR2 (germline): DFQATT, SNEGSKA (reference sequence).

This clonotype was seen a handful of times. Because the CDR3's place on the DNA is in doubt, the DNA is left out and the CDR3 is given as listed by TCRdb. The J gene is TRBJ1-1, the V gene TRBV20-1; TRBD1 is taken as the D call from the table, unchecked against the DNA. The CDR3 totals 11 residues, both ends included. From germline, CDR1 is DFQATT and CDR2 SNEGSKA (reference sequence). The CDR3 sequence is CSAASWATGTF.

This clonotype turned up a few times. The genes are TRBV4-1 and TRBJ2-3; D is unclear. Germline CDR1 reads MGHRA; CDR2 reads YSYEKL. The CDR3 loop spans 14 amino acids. Trimming stripped 1 base from V and 2 bases from J, with 7 bases between. The chain's CDR3 is CASSQASTTDTQYF. In nucleotides, the CDR3 is TGCGCCAGCAGCCAAGCGTCGACCACAGATACGCAGTATTTT.